Listed below are T cell receptor beta chains from one sample, sequenced in a study of T cell changes during pregnancy in multiple sclerosis. Data came from immunoSEQ multiplex PCR; TCRdb stores just in-frame clones and leaves some out. This table has about 73,000 clones, under 90% appearing once. The specimen comprised peripheral blood, sampled after pregnancy. All receptors come from a female donor in good health, enrolled as a control in a pregnancy study. Each CDR3 is given with its conserved first and last residue. Fields, in order: J gene, clone size, V gene, D gene, CDR3 protein, CDR3 DNA. D genes are given only for firm matches. The listing skips clone size in some rows; elsewhere it reads once, few, many or a size class.

TRBJ1-1,-,TRBV5-1,-,CASSPDLVAEAFF,TGCGCCAGCAGCCCGGACTTGGTAGCTGAAGCTTTCTTT
TRBJ2-5,-,TRBV9,TRBD2,CASSASGGGETQYF,TGTGCCAGCAGCGCTAGCGGGGGTGGAGAGACCCAGTACTTC
TRBJ1-2,-,TRBV6-1,-,CASRGSSGGYTF,TGTGCCAGCAGGGGCTCCAGCGGTGGCTACACCTTC
TRBJ2-7,-,TRBV18,-,CASSPPGLGAYEQYF,TGTGCCAGCTCACCACCGGGTCTGGGAGCCTACGAGCAGTACTTC
TRBJ2-6,-,TRBV27,-,CASKSWQDSLSGANVLTF,TGTGCCAGCAAATCGTGGCAGGACTCCCTATCTGGGGCCAACGTCCTGACTTTC
TRBJ1-6,once,TRBV27,TRBD1,CASSPRQGSNSPLHF,TGTGCCAGCAGTCCGCGACAGGGGTCGAATTCACCCCTCCACTTT
TRBJ1-5,-,TRBV6-8,-,CASSFAQGSQPQHF,TGTGCCAGCAGTTTCGCACAGGGCTCGCAGCCCCAGCATTTT
TRBJ1-3,-,TRBV30,-,CAWSGDRRSGNTIYF,TGTGCCTGGAGTGGCGACAGGCGCTCTGGAAACACCATATATTTT
TRBJ1-2,-,TRBV30,TRBD1,CAWTGQVGGYTF,TGTGCCTGGACCGGACAGGTCGGAGGCTACACCTTC
TRBJ1-2,-,TRBV27,TRBD1,CASSLSPTGVGGYTF,TGTGCCAGCAGTTTATCGCCGACAGGGGTGGGTGGCTACACCTTC
TRBJ1-1,few,TRBV30,TRBD1,CAWSSGQGFAEAFF,TGTGCCTGGAGTTCTGGACAGGGATTTGCTGAAGCTTTCTTT
TRBJ2-6,-,TRBV28,-,CASKEGGANVLTF,TGTGCCAGCAAGGAGGGTGGGGCCAACGTCCTGACTTTC
TRBJ2-7,-,TRBV29-1,TRBD1,CSVGGTGGTYEQYF,TGCAGCGTGGGAGGGACAGGGGGTACCTACGAGCAGTACTTC
TRBJ2-5,-,TRBV2,-,CASSERRGPGTQYF,TGTGCCAGCAGTGAAAGGAGGGGGCCGGGGACCCAGTACTTC
TRBJ2-7,-,TRBV5-1,-,CASSLAGNYEQYF,TGCGCCAGCAGCTTGGCCGGGAACTACGAGCAGTACTTC
TRBJ2-2,-,TRBV7-9,TRBD2,CASSFAGTSAGELFF,TGTGCCAGCAGCTTCGCCGGGACTAGCGCCGGGGAGCTGTTTTTT
TRBJ1-1,-,TRBV27,-,CASSLGAGTEAFF,TGTGCCAGCAGTTTGGGGGCTGGAACTGAAGCTTTCTTT
TRBJ2-7,-,TRBV25-1,TRBD1,CASSEAPGQVSYEQYF,TGTGCCAGCAGTGAAGCACCGGGACAGGTCTCCTACGAGCAGTACTTC
TRBJ1-1,once,TRBV18,-,CASSLSTGGTEAFF,TGTGCCAGCTCCCTATCGACCGGAGGCACTGAAGCTTTCTTT
TRBJ2-7,-,TRBV6-5,TRBD2,CASSRLAGGYEQYF,TGTGCCAGCAGTAGACTAGCGGGAGGGTACGAGCAGTACTTC
TRBJ2-7,-,TRBV21-1,-,CASSKTERGTGFAEQYF,TGTGCCAGCAGCAAGACCGAACGCGGGACAGGGTTTGCCGAGCAGTACTTC
TRBJ2-5,-,TRBV5-4,TRBD2,CASSLSSGGVETQYF,TGTGCCAGCAGCTTGAGTAGCGGGGGTGTAGAGACCCAGTACTTC
TRBJ2-1,-,TRBV5-1,-,CASSLGGGPYNEQFF,TGCGCCAGCAGCTTGGGGGGCGGACCCTACAATGAGCAGTTCTTC
TRBJ2-3,-,TRBV4-1,-,CASMRADVSTDTQYF,TGCGCCAGCATGCGGGCCGATGTTAGCACAGATACGCAGTATTTT
TRBJ2-5,-,TRBV5-6,TRBD2,CASSPGLAEYQETQYF,TGTGCCAGCAGCCCTGGACTAGCAGAGTACCAAGAGACCCAGTACTTC